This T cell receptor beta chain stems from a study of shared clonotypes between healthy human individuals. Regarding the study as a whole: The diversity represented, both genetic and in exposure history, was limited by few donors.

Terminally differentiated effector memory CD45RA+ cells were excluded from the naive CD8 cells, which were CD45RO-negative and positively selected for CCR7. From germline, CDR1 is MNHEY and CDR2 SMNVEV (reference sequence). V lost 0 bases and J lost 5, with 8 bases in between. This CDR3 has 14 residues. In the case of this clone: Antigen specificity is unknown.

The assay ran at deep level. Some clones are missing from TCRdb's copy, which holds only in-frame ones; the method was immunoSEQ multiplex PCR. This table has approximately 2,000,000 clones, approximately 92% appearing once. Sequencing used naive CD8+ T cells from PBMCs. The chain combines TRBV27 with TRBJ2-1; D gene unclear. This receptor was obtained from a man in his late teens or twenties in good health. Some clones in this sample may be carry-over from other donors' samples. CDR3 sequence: CASSLSESHNEQFF. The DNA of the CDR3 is TGTGCCAGCAGTTTATCAGAGAGCCACAATGAGCAGTTCTTC.